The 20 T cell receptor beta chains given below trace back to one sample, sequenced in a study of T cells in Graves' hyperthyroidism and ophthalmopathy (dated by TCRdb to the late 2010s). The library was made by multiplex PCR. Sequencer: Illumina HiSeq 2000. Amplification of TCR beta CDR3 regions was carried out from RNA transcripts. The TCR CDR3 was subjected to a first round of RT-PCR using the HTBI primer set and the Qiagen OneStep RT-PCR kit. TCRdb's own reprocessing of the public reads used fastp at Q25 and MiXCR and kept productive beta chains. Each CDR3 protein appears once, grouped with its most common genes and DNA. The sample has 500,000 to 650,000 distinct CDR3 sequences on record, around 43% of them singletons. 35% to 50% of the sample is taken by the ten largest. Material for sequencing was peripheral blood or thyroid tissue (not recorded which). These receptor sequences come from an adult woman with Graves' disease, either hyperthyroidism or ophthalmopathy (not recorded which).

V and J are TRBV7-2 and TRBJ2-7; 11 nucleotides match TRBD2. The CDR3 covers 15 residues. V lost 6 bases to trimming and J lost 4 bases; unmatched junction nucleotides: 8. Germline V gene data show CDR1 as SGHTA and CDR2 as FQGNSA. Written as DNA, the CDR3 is TGTGCCAGCAGTAACATAGCGGGGGGGAATTACGAGCAGTACTTC. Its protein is CASSNIAGGNYEQYF.

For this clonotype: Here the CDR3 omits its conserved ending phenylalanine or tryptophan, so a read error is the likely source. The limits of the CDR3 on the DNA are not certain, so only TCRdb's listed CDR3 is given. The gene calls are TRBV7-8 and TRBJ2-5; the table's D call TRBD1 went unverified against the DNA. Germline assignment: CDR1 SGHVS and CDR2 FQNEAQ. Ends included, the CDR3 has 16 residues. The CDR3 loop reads CASSSVQGYYGYTFGS.

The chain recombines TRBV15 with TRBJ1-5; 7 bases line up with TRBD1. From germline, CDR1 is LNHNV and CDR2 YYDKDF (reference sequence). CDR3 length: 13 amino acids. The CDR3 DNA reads TGTGCAACCGACAGGGCCCTCGATCAGCCCCAGCATTTT. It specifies CATDRALDQPQHF.

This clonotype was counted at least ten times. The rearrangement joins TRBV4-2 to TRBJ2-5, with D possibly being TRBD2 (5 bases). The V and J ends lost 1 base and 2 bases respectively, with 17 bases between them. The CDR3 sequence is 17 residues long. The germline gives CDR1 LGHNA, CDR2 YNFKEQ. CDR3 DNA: TGTGCCAGCAGCCAAGGAACGTGGGAGATCCGGCAAGAGACCCAGTACTTC. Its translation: CASSQGTWEIRQETQYF.

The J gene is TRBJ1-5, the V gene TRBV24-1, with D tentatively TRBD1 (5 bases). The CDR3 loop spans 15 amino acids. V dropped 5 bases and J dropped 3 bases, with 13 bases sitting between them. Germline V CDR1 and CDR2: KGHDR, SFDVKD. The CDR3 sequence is CATSARGSFNQPQHF. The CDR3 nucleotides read TGTGCCACCAGTGCTAGGGGTTCGTTCAATCAGCCCCAGCATTTT.

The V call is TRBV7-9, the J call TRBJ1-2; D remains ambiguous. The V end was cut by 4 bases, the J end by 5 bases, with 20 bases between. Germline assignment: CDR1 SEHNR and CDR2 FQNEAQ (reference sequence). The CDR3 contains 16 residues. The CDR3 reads CASSSDGSGTLYGYTF. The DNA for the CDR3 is TGTGCCAGCAGCTCTGACGGGTCAGGCACCTTGTATGGCTACACCTTC. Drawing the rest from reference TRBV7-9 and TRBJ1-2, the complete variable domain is DTGVSQNPRHKITKRGQNVTFRCDPISEHNRLYWYRQTLGQGPEFLTYFQNEAQLEKSRLLSDRFSAERPKGSFSTLEIQRTEQGDSAMYLCASSSDGSGTLYGYTFGSGTRLTVV.

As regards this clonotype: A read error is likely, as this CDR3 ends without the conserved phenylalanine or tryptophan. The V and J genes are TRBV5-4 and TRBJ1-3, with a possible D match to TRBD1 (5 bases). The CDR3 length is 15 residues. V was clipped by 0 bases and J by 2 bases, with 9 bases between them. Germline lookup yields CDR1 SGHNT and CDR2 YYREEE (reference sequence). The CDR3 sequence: CASSLGGTAGNTIYV. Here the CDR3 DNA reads TGTGCCAGCAGCTTGGGAGGGACGGCTGGAAACACCATATATGTT.

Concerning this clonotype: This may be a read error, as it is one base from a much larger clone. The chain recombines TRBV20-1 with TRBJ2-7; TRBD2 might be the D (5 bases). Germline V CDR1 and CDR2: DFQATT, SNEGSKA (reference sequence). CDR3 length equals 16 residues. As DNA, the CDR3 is TGCAGTGCTAGTCATTGGGCGGGCCCCAGCTCCTACGAGCATTACTTC. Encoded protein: CSASHWAGPSSYEHYF.

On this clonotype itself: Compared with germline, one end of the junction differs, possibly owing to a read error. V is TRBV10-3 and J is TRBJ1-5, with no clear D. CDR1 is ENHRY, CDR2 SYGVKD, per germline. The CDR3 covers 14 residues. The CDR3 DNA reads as TGTGCCAGCAGTTACAAGGTAGAGTTTCAGCCCCAGCATTTT. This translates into CASSYKVEFQPQHF.

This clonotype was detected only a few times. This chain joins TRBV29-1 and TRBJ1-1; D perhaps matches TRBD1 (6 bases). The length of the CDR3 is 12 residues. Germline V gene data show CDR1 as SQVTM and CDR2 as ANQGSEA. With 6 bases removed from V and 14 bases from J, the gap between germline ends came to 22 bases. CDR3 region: CSVVLLDSSKFF. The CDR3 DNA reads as TGCAGCGTGGTGCTTTTGGACAGCAGCAAATTCTTT.

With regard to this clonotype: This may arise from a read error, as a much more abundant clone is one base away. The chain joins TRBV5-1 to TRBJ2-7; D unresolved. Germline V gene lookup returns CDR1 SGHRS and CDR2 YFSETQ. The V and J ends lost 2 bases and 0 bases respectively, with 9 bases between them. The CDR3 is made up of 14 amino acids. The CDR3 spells CASSFDPSSYEQYF. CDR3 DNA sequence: TGCGCCAGCAGCTTTGATCCATCCTCCTACGAGCAGTACTTC.

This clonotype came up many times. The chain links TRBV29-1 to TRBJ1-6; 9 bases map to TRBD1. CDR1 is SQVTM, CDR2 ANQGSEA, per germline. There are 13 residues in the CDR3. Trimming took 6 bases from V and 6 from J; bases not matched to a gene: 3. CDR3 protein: CSVGQGPNSPLHF. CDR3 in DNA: TGCAGCGTGGGACAGGGCCCTAATTCACCCCTCCACTTT.

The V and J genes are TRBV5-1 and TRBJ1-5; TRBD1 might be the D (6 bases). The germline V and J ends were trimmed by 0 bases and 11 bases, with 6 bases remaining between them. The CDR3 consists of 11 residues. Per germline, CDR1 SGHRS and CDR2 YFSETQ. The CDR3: CASSLGQAQHF. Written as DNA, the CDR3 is TGCGCCAGCAGCTTGGGACAGGCCCAGCATTTT.

The CDR3 nucleotides are TGTGCCAGCAGTGGACACCGCATGAACACTGAAGCTTTCTTT. It is translated as CASSGHRMNTEAFF. J is TRBJ1-1 and V is TRBV2; D remains ambiguous. The V gene lost 4 bases and the J gene lost 0 bases, with 9 bases spanning the gap. The CDR3 is 14 residues long. Germline CDR1 reads SNHLY; CDR2 reads FYNNEI.

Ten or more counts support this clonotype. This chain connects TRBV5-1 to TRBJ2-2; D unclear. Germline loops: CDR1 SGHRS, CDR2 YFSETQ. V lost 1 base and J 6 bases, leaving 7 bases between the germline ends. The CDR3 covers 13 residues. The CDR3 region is CASSLFVAGELFF. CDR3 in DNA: TGCGCCAGCAGCTTGTTTGTTGCCGGGGAGCTGTTTTTT.

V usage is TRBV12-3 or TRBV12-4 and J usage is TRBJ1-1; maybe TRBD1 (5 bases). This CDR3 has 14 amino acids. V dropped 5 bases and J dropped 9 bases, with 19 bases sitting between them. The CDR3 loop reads CASSLLGHPEKAFF. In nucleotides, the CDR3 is TGTGCCAGCAGTCTCCTAGGACACCCTGAGAAAGCTTTCTTT.

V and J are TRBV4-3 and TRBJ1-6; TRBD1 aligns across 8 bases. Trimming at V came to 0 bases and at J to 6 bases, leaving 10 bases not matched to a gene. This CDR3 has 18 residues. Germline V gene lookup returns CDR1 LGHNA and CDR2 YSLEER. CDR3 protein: CASSQDLAGGASNSPLHF. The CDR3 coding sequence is TGCGCCAGCAGCCAAGATTTGGCAGGGGGCGCATCTAATTCACCCCTCCACTTT.

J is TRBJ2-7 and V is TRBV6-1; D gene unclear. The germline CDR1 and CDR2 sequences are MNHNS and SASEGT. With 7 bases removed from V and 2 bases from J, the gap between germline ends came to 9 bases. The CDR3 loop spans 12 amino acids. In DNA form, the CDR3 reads TGTGCCAGCACCGGCGGAGCCTACGAGCAGTACTTC. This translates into CASTGGAYEQYF.

The chain's CDR3 is CASKDRAGANVLTF. The CDR3 DNA follows: TGTGCCAGCAAAGACAGGGCTGGGGCCAACGTCCTGACTTTC. The rearrangement links TRBV7-2 to TRBJ2-6, with 7 bases fitting TRBD1. This CDR3 region has 14 residues. The V segment lost 7 bases and the J segment 2 bases; nucleotides outside the gene matches: 2. CDR1 SGHTA and CDR2 FQGNSA come from the germline V gene.

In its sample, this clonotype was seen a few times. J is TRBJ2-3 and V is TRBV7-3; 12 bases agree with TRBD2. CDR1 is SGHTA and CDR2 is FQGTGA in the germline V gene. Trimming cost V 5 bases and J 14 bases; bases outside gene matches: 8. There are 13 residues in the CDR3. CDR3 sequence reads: CASSHILAGGGYF. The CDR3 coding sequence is TGTGCCAGCAGCCACATACTAGCGGGAGGCGGGTATTTT. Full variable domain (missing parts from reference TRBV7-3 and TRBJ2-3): GAGVSQTPSNKVTEKGKYVELRCDPISGHTALYWYRQSLGQGPEFLIYFQGTGAADDSGLPNDRFFAVRPEGSVSTLKIQRTERGDSAVYLCASSHILAGGGYFGPGTRLTVL.